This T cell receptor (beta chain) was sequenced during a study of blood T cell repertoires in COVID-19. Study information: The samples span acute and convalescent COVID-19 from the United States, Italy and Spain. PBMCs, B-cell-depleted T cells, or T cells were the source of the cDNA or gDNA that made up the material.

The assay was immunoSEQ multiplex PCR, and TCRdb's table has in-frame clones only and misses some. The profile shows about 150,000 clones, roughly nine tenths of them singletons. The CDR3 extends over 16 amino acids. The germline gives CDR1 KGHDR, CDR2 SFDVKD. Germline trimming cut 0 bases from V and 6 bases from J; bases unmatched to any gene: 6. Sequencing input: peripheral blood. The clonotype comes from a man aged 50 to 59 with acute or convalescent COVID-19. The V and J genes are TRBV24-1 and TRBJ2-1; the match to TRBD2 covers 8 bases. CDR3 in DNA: TGTGCCACCAGTGATTTGCAAACTAGCGGACTCAATGAGCAGTTCTTC. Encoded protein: CATSDLQTSGLNEQFF.